The rows below give T cell receptor beta chains drawn from one sample of a study of PD-L1 blockade in urothelial cancer. Generated by immunoSEQ multiplex PCR, the TCRdb table keeps only in-frame clones and is missing some. This sample has some 40,000 clones, with approximately 86% found just once. The input for sequencing was PBMCs, taken around atezolizumab (anti-PD-L1) treatment. All receptors come from an elderly man with urothelial cancer. The CDR3 runs from the conserved cysteine through the conserved F or W. A D gene is named only where the DNA matches it firmly. Some rows have no size entry. The others give once, few or many, or a class for an expanded clone.

clone_size	d_call	v_call	cdr3_length	j_call	cdr3_aa	cdr3_nt
NA	TRBD1	TRBV25-1	16	TRBJ2-2	CASSEQGAYTAGELFF	TGTGCCAGCAGTGAACAGGGGGCTTATACGGCCGGGGAGCTGTTTTTT
NA	NA	TRBV28	13	TRBJ1-2	CASSLSGNYGYTF	TGTGCCAGCAGTTTATCAGGGAACTATGGCTACACCTTC
NA	NA	TRBV7-9	16	TRBJ2-7	CASSKRGGAAGGEQYF	TGTGCCAGCAGCAAAAGAGGGGGGGCGGCGGGTGGAGAGCAGTACTTC
NA	NA	TRBV5-1	13	TRBJ2-7	CASSLVETGEQYF	TGCGCCAGCAGCCTGGTGGAGACAGGCGAGCAGTACTTC
NA	TRBD2	TRBV9	17	TRBJ2-3	CASSVGVAGTSGRTQYF	TGTGCCAGCAGCGTAGGGGTAGCCGGGACTAGCGGGAGAACGCAGTATTTT
few	NA	TRBV5-6	14	TRBJ2-2	CASSLGLNTGELFF	TGTGCCAGCAGCTTGGGGCTCAACACCGGGGAGCTGTTTTTT
NA	NA	TRBV5-6	16	TRBJ2-7	CASSPIPQGLVHEQYF	TGTGCCAGCAGCCCTATCCCCCAGGGGTTGGTCCACGAGCAGTACTTC
large	TRBD2	TRBV6-6	15	TRBJ2-7	CASISGGGVAYEQYF	TGTGCCAGCATTTCGGGGGGAGGAGTAGCCTACGAGCAGTACTTC
few	NA	TRBV18	13	TRBJ1-2	CASSGQEGYGYTF	TGTGCCAGCTCAGGCCAGGAAGGCTATGGCTACACCTTC
NA	NA	TRBV7-9	15	TRBJ2-3	CASSFGLSAVDTQYF	TGTGCCAGCAGCTTTGGGCTTTCGGCAGTAGATACGCAGTATTTT
NA	TRBD2	TRBV11-2	16	TRBJ2-7	CASSLEGGTRSYEQYF	TGTGCCAGCAGCTTAGAGGGGGGGACCCGTTCCTACGAGCAGTACTTC
NA	TRBD2	TRBV6-4	15	TRBJ2-3	CASSLAGGGTDTQYF	TGTGCCAGCAGTCTAGCGGGAGGAGGTACAGATACGCAGTATTTT
once	TRBD1	TRBV29-1	16	TRBJ2-3	CSVLRGDRGFADTQYF	TGCAGCGTACTCCGCGGGGACAGGGGGTTCGCAGATACGCAGTATTTT
once	NA	TRBV10-3	13	TRBJ2-4	CAISVELSDIQYF	TGTGCCATCAGTGTCGAGCTCTCCGACATTCAGTACTTC
NA	TRBD2	TRBV2	14	TRBJ2-3	CASMTGGPADTQYF	TGTGCCAGCATGACGGGAGGGCCTGCAGATACGCAGTATTTT
NA	TRBD1	TRBV4-1	18	TRBJ1-5	CASSPATGGATSNQPQHF	TGCGCCAGCAGCCCCGCGACAGGGGGCGCAACGAGCAATCAGCCCCAGCATTTT
NA	TRBD1	TRBV2	15	TRBJ2-7	CASSSGTGQFYEQYF	TGTGCCAGCAGTTCCGGGACAGGGCAATTCTACGAGCAGTACTTC
NA	NA	TRBV27	13	TRBJ1-5	CASSDDKYQPQHF	TGTGCCAGCAGCGACGACAAATATCAGCCCCAGCATTTT
NA	TRBD1	TRBV7-9	14	TRBJ2-7	CASSQGQGSYEQYF	TGTGCCAGCAGCCAAGGACAGGGCTCCTACGAGCAGTACTTC
NA	TRBD1	TRBV27	16	TRBJ2-7	CASSLSVRGRSYEQYF	TGTGCCAGCAGTTTATCCGTCAGGGGGCGGTCCTACGAGCAGTACTTC
NA	TRBD2	TRBV19	15	TRBJ2-7	CASSIGLAELYEQYF	TGTGCCAGTAGTATCGGACTAGCGGAACTATACGAGCAGTACTTC
NA	NA	TRBV7-2	12	TRBJ2-5	CASSLDRETQYF	TGTGCCAGCAGCTTAGATCGGGAGACCCAGTACTTC
NA	TRBD2	TRBV7-2	13	TRBJ2-7	CASSLTSGYEQYF	TGTGCCAGCAGCTTGACTAGCGGTTACGAGCAGTACTTC
NA	NA	TRBV29-1	13	TRBJ1-1	CSVEDGGRTEAFF	TGCAGCGTTGAAGATGGCGGGAGGACCGAAGCTTTCTTT
NA	TRBD2	TRBV9	15	TRBJ2-1	CASSGLAASYNEQFF	TGTGCCAGCAGCGGACTAGCGGCCTCCTACAATGAGCAGTTCTTC
NA	NA	TRBV6-1	13	TRBJ1-4	CASTGLWYEKLFF	TGTGCCAGTACGGGACTTTGGTATGAAAAACTGTTTTTT
NA	NA	TRBV5-1	14	TRBJ2-1	CASSLQEGINEQFF	TGCGCCAGCAGCTTGCAAGAGGGTATCAATGAGCAGTTCTTC
NA	TRBD1	TRBV19	19	TRBJ1-5	CASSSTRDRGPSSNQPQHF	TGTGCCAGTAGTAGCACACGGGACAGGGGGCCGAGTAGCAATCAGCCCCAGCATTTT
once	NA	TRBV27	15	TRBJ2-1	CASSLGTPHYNEQFF	TGTGCCAGCAGTTTAGGGACACCCCACTACAATGAGCAGTTCTTC
NA	NA	TRBV7-2	15	TRBJ1-5	CASSLMLDSNQPQHF	TGTGCCAGCAGCTTAATGCTAGATAGCAATCAGCCCCAGCATTTT
NA	TRBD1	TRBV19	16	TRBJ1-5	CASSIGGRQGRQPQHF	TGTGCCAGTAGTATAGGAGGGAGACAGGGGCGTCAGCCCCAGCATTTT
NA	TRBD2	TRBV5-1	18	TRBJ2-7	CASSLDTSGIYRSYEQYF	TGCGCCAGCAGCTTGGATACTAGCGGGATATATCGGAGTTACGAGCAGTACTTC
NA	NA	TRBV2	14	TRBJ2-7	CASIEGTTNYEQYF	TGTGCCAGCATAGAAGGGACAACAAACTACGAGCAGTACTTC
NA	TRBD1	TRBV19	14	TRBJ2-7	CASSRPGTAYEQYF	TGTGCCAGTAGCCGCCCGGGGACAGCCTACGAGCAGTACTTC
NA	TRBD1	TRBV4-2	17	TRBJ2-7	CASSQDIPGTVIYEQYF	TGTGCCAGCAGCCAAGATATCCCCGGGACAGTGATCTACGAGCAGTACTTC
NA	NA	TRBV6-5	13	TRBJ1-1	CASSLQLNTEAFF	TGTGCCAGCAGTTTACAGCTGAACACTGAAGCTTTTTTT
NA	NA	TRBV6-1	14	TRBJ2-7	CASSESLAEYEQYF	TGTGCCAGCAGTGAATCCCTAGCCGAGTACGAGCAGTACTTC
NA	NA	TRBV6-1	14	TRBJ2-1	CASSDQGSYNEQFF	TGTGCCAGCAGTGACCAGGGGTCATACAATGAGCAGTTCTTC
NA	TRBD2	TRBV28	12	TRBJ2-3	CASYAGGGSQYF	TGTGCCAGCTACGCGGGAGGAGGGTCGCAGTATTTT
NA	NA	TRBV5-1	15	TRBJ1-1	CASSLGGLGGTEAFF	TGCGCCAGCAGCTTGGGGGGCCTGGGGGGGACTGAAGCTTTCTTT
NA	TRBD2	TRBV19	16	TRBJ2-1	CASSISPGLVLGEQFF	TGTGCCAGTAGTATTAGCCCGGGACTAGTCCTAGGTGAGCAGTTCTTC
few	NA	TRBV9	15	TRBJ1-1	CASSVDPGVNTEAFF	TGTGCCAGCAGCGTAGACCCGGGGGTGAACACTGAAGCTTTCTTT
NA	TRBD1	TRBV27	15	TRBJ2-5	CASSSGTGMGETQYF	TGTGCCAGCAGTTCCGGGACAGGGATGGGGGAGACCCAGTACTTC
NA	NA	TRBV27	14	TRBJ1-1	CASTTRGTNTEAFF	TGTGCCAGCACTACTAGGGGGACGAACACTGAAGCTTTCTTT
few	NA	TRBV27	14	TRBJ1-1	CASSWRDGGTEAFF	TGTGCCAGCAGTTGGCGGGACGGCGGCACTGAAGCTTTCTTT
NA	TRBD2	TRBV27	14	TRBJ2-7	CASRVSGRTYEQYF	TGTGCCAGCAGGGTTAGCGGGCGTACCTACGAGCAGTACTTC